The 6 T cell receptor beta chains below come from one sample, sequenced in a study of identical twins. From the 5' RACE reads, TCRdb called clonotypes with MiXCR, one entry per CDR3 protein. The sample shows hundreds of thousands of distinct CDR3 sequences, less than 10% of them seen only once. The data also belong to a second study, concerning yellow fever vaccine responses in identical twins.

Sequences were obtained from PBMCs. The receptor set was obtained from a young woman in good health.

The chain couples TRBV19 to TRBJ2-7; D unresolved. The CDR3 sequence is 14 residues long. V was cut by 3 bases and J by 0 bases, with 9 bases left in between. Germline CDR1 is LNHDA and CDR2 is SQIVND (reference sequence). The CDR3 DNA is TGTGCCAGTAGTATCGGCCAGAACTCCTACGAGCAGTACTTC. Its translation: CASSIGQNSYEQYF.

This chain connects TRBV11-2 to TRBJ2-2, with D unclear. Germline V CDR1 and CDR2: SGHAT, FQNNGV. The CDR3 sequence is 15 residues long. V was pared by 2 bases and J by 4 bases, with 11 bases between. The CDR3 region has the DNA TGTGCCAGCAGCTTAATGCCGTTAAGCACCGGGGAGCTGTTTTTT. Translated: CASSLMPLSTGELFF.

The chain recombines TRBV14 with TRBJ1-6; 9 bases agree with TRBD1. J gave up 0 bases and V 4 bases, and 4 bases lay outside the gene matches. This CDR3 spans 17 amino acids. The germline V gene has CDR1 SGHDN and CDR2 FVKESK. The CDR3 reads CASSPGQGSSYNSPLHF. The CDR3 DNA follows: TGTGCCAGCAGCCCGGGACAGGGAAGCTCCTATAATTCACCCCTCCACTTT.

This clonotype appeared many times. At one end, the junction sequence differs from germline, possibly due to a read error. V is TRBV15 and J is TRBJ2-3; D remains ambiguous. The CDR3 has 11 residues. Germline values: CDR1 LNHNV, CDR2 YYDKDF (reference sequence). DNA of the CDR3: TGTGCCACCAGCAGCAAAGATACGCAGTATTTT. This encodes CATSSKDTQYF.

This clonotype was observed a few times. The rearrangement links TRBV20-1 to TRBJ2-3; 11 bases are shared with TRBD2. CDR1 is DFQATT, CDR2 SNEGSKA, per germline (reference sequence). The CDR3 sequence is 18 residues long. The V and J ends lost 0 bases and 3 bases, in that order; junction bases with no gene match: 11. As DNA, the CDR3 is TGCAGTGCTAGAGAGGGACTAGCGGTTTACGAAGCGACAGATACGCAGTATTTT. This sequence encodes CSAREGLAVYEATDTQYF.

V and J are TRBV6-1 and TRBJ2-5; the match to TRBD1 covers 9 bases. The CDR3 has 14 amino acids. Germline V gives CDR1 MNHNS, CDR2 SASEGT. With 11 bases clipped from V and 2 bases from J, the junction kept 9 bases outside the gene matches. The CDR3 is CAGRRDRVQETQYF. In DNA, the CDR3 is TGTGCCGGAAGACGGGACAGGGTACAAGAGACCCAGTACTTC.